Detailed here is one TCR beta chain. Its antigen is unidentified. This specimen comes from a study of cytomegalovirus exposure and HLA in healthy donors. Whole-study findings and limits: Analysis performed later found roughly 17,000 TCR beta sequences associated with HLA alleles at 0.05 false discovery rate.

Trimming at V came to 4 bases and at J to 2 bases, leaving 2 bases not matched to a gene. This CDR3 is built from 14 residues. Looked up from germline, CDR1 is MNHEY and CDR2 is SMNVEV (reference sequence). Primers: 60 Vbeta forward and 13 Jbeta reverse. Data came from immunoSEQ multiplex PCR; TCRdb stores just in-frame clones and leaves some out. Found here are around 130,000 clones, approximately 8.8% of them singletons; the top ten hold 4.5% to 7%. Sequencing was carried out using PBMCs. The clonotype was recovered from a middle-aged man in good health and CMV-seronegative. The gene calls are TRBV27 and TRBJ1-1, with 9 positions matching TRBD1. This CDR3 reads CASSWDRDNTEAFF. As DNA, the CDR3 is TGTGCCAGCAGTTGGGACAGGGACAACACTGAAGCTTTCTTT.